Listed below are T cell receptor beta chains from one sample, sequenced in a study of low-dose radiotherapy and immunotherapy resistance in tumors. From the reads, TCRdb called clonotypes with MiXCR, one entry per CDR3 protein. The sample includes around 80,000 distinct CDR3 sequences, less than 20% of them seen just once. The sequenced sample was PBMCs, obtained after low-dose radiotherapy plus immunotherapy. The receptors derive from a male donor with prostate cancer. CDR3s include the opening cysteine and the closing phenylalanine or tryptophan. A D gene is named only where the DNA matches it firmly. Clone size is stated in some rows and not others, as once, few, many or a class when expanded.

cdr3_aa cdr3_nt v_call clone_size j_call d_call
CASSPGQLISGANVLTF TGTGCCAGCAGCCCGGGACAGCTGATCTCTGGGGCCAACGTCCTGACTTTC TRBV14 many TRBJ2-6 TRBD1
CSVVLAGGVFGEQFF TGCAGCGTCGTGTTGGCGGGAGGGGTATTTGGTGAGCAGTTCTTC TRBV29-1 - TRBJ2-1 TRBD2
CASSQPSGQPYGYTF TGTGCCAGCAGCCAGCCCTCGGGACAACCCTATGGCTACACCTTC TRBV14 - TRBJ1-2 -
CASSYSRAGPESNQPQHF TGTGCCAGCAGTTACTCGAGGGCAGGGCCCGAAAGCAATCAGCCCCAGCATTTT TRBV6-2/TRBV6-3 many TRBJ1-5 -
CSVGRSSGTYNEQFF TGCAGCGTTGGTAGGTCTAGCGGGACCTACAATGAGCAGTTCTTC TRBV29-1 many TRBJ2-1 TRBD2
CEYRDSNTEAFF TGTGAATACAGAGATTCGAACACTGAAGCTTTCTTT TRBV29-1 many TRBJ1-1 -
CASSLGGLSTGELFF TGTGCCAGCAGCTTAGGGGGTCTCAGTACCGGGGAGCTGTTTTTT TRBV7-2 - TRBJ2-2 -
CASSGLAGGNIQYF TGTGCCAGCAGCGGGCTAGCGGGAGGAAACATTCAGTACTTC TRBV9 many TRBJ2-4 TRBD2
CASSGGLAGVGTQYF TGTGCCAGCAGTGGGGGACTAGCGGGAGTCGGTACGCAGTATTTT TRBV2 few TRBJ2-3 TRBD2
CASSFDRGIYEQYF TGTGCCAGCAGTTTTGACAGGGGAATCTACGAGCAGTACTTC TRBV12-3/TRBV12-4 - TRBJ2-7 TRBD1
CASRGQENTEAFF TGTGCCAGCAGGGGACAGGAGAACACTGAAGCTTTCTTT TRBV2 many TRBJ1-1 TRBD1
CASSLEDTTEAFF TGTGCCAGCAGTTTAGAGGATACCACTGAAGCTTTCTTT TRBV28 - TRBJ1-1 -